This entry concerns a single T cell receptor (beta chain). The target antigen is unknown. J gave up 7 bases and V 6 bases, and 8 bases lay outside the gene matches. The germline V gene encodes CDR1 LNHDA and CDR2 SQIVND (reference sequence). The CDR3 totals 15 residues. Some clones are missing from TCRdb's copy, which holds only in-frame ones; the method was immunoSEQ multiplex PCR. This table holds 20,000 to 30,000 clones, roughly 93% found once. The data belong to a study of STAT3 mutations in large granular lymphocyte leukemia. Study-wide results and caveats: Every T-LGLL patient had at least one immunodominant TCRbeta clonotype. Differing intervals and regimens complicate linking therapy response to clone burden.

The chain joins TRBV19 to TRBJ1-6; 8 bases match TRBD1. The sequencing sample was made of peripheral blood mononuclear cells. The source is a man in his forties or fifties with T-cell large granular lymphocyte leukemia. Some clones in this sample may be carry-over from other donors' samples. Here the CDR3 DNA reads TGTGCCAGTAGGGGGACAGGCAGGGGGAATTCACCCCTCCACTTT. Amino acids: CASRGTGRGNSPLHF.